This is a list of T cell receptor beta chains from one sample in a study of identical twins. In TCRdb, the 5' RACE reads were re-called with MiXCR into one record per CDR3 protein. Of 550,000 to 800,000 distinct CDR3 sequences in the sample, 7% to 7.5% were seen once. These records were also assigned to another study, of yellow fever vaccine responses in identical twins.

The specimen sequenced was PBMCs. All receptors come from a woman between 18 and 29 years old in good health. Each CDR3 is given with its conserved first and last residue. D genes are given only for firm matches. Clone size is given for some rows only: seen once, a few or many times, or a class if the clone is expanded.

>TRBV3-1|TRBJ2-1|NA|NA
CASTQRGSLYNEQFF
TGTGCCAGCACCCAGAGGGGATCCCTCTACAATGAGCAGTTCTTC
>TRBV14|TRBJ1-6|NA|NA
CASSPGSAGRSWAPLHF
TGTGCCAGCAGTCCCGGGTCCGCAGGCCGATCCTGGGCACCCCTCCACTTT
>TRBV11-2|TRBJ2-1|TRBD2|many
CASSPTLAGAFEEQFF
TGTGCCAGCAGCCCGACTCTAGCGGGGGCTTTTGAAGAGCAGTTCTTC
>TRBV29-1|TRBJ1-4|NA|many
CSVSFTANNEKLFF
TGCAGCGTTAGTTTTACAGCCAATAATGAAAAACTGTTTTTT
>TRBV3-1|TRBJ2-1|TRBD2|few
CASSQDPPGLAGGPSYNEQFF
TGTGCCAGCAGCCAAGACCCACCCGGACTAGCGGGAGGGCCCTCCTACAATGAGCAGTTCTTC
>TRBV3-1|TRBJ1-3|NA|few
CASSQGQQGGNTIYF
TGTGCCAGCAGCCAAGGGCAACAGGGAGGAAACACCATATATTTT
>TRBV29-1|TRBJ2-6|NA|few
CSARQNSGANVLTF
TGCAGCGCCCGACAGAACTCTGGGGCCAACGTCCTGACTTTC
>TRBV7-9|TRBJ1-1|NA|many
CASSLDIMNTEAFF
TGTGCCAGCAGCTTGGACATCATGAACACTGAAGCTTTCTTT
>TRBV6-5|TRBJ2-2|TRBD1|many
CASSTGVGELFF
TGTGCCAGCAGCACAGGGGTCGGGGAGCTGTTTTTT
>TRBV2|TRBJ1-5|NA|few
CASSDPTSNQPQHF
TGTGCCAGCAGTGATCCCACCAGTAATCAGCCCCAGCATTTT
>TRBV4-1|TRBJ2-7|TRBD1|NA
CASSPEKGGRLEQYF
TGCGCCAGCAGCCCTGAAAAAGGGGGCAGGCTCGAGCAGTACTTC
>TRBV12-3/TRBV12-4|TRBJ2-3|NA|many
CASRLALNTDTQYF
TGTGCCAGCAGATTAGCGTTGAACACAGATACGCAGTATTTT
>TRBV5-1|TRBJ2-1|NA|many
CASSTGLSYNEQFF
TGCGCCAGCAGCACCGGACTTTCCTACAATGAGCAGTTCTTC
>TRBV5-1|TRBJ1-4|NA|many
CASSLRQGKDEKLFF
TGCGCCAGCAGCTTGAGGCAGGGGAAGGATGAAAAACTGTTTTTT
>TRBV4-1|TRBJ2-1|TRBD2|few
CASSQALAGVYNEQFF
TGCGCCAGCAGCCAAGCACTAGCGGGGGTCTACAATGAGCAGTTCTTC